The TCR beta chain under discussion was sequenced for a study of blood T cell repertoires in COVID-19. About the research overall: Some COVID-19 samples were acute and others convalescent; all came from the United States, Italy and Spain.

The protocol was immunoSEQ multiplex PCR, while the TCRdb copy is restricted to in-frame clones and leaves out a portion. The data show hundreds of thousands of clones, under 85% seen once. The CDR3 runs 14 residues. Germline CDR1 and CDR2: SGHDT and YYEEEE. V dropped 9 bases and J dropped 3 bases, with 18 bases sitting between them. Seattle patient enrollment occurred during active infection, with longitudinal follow-up thereafter. This sequence joins TRBV5-6 and TRBJ1-2, with D possibly being TRBD1 (6 bases). Sample: peripheral blood. This TCR came from a woman in her 30s with COVID-19, enrolled during active disease. The CDR3 region has the DNA TGTGCCACTCTGGTGGCAGGGGTTGACTATGGCTACACCTTC. This codes for CATLVAGVDYGYTF.